Each of the 28 T cell receptor beta chains below was sequenced from the same sample in a study of blood T cell repertoires in COVID-19. Some clones are missing from TCRdb's copy, which holds only in-frame ones; the method was immunoSEQ multiplex PCR. The repertoire consists of some 110,000 clones, with roughly 77% occurring once and the leading ten covering 16%. Material for sequencing was peripheral blood. These receptors were taken from a man between 60 and 70 years old with active or convalescent COVID-19.

In its sample, this clone was seen a few times. The V and J genes are TRBV27 and TRBJ2-7; perhaps TRBD2 as D (6 bases). Trimming pared 4 bases from V and 11 bases from J, leaving 24 bases between. Germline assignment: CDR1 MNHEY and CDR2 SMNVEV (reference sequence). CDR3 length: 15 amino acids. The CDR3 sequence: CASSSLGAGRHKKYF. The CDR3, as DNA: TGTGCCAGCAGTTCCCTAGGCGCGGGACGACATAAGAAGTACTTC.

The chain has TRBV28 and TRBJ2-3; 8 bases line up with TRBD1. Trimming took 5 bases from V and 0 from J; bases not matched to a gene: 4. Germline CDR1 and CDR2: MDHEN and SYDVKM. The CDR3 length is 15 residues. The CDR3 DNA is TGTGCCAGCAGTCCTACAGGGGGAAGCACAGATACGCAGTATTTT. It translates to CASSPTGGSTDTQYF.

The chain has TRBV7-2 and TRBJ1-1; no clear D. V was pared by 1 base and J by 2 bases, with 8 bases between. Germline CDR1 and CDR2: SGHTA and FQGNSA. The CDR3 is made up of 14 amino acids. The CDR3 DNA reads as TGTGCCAGCAGCTTAGTGGCAGGAAACACTGAAGCTTTCTTT. This encodes CASSLVAGNTEAFF.

The gene calls are TRBV3-1 (or the pseudogene TRBV3-2) and TRBJ2-3; 16 bases agree with TRBD2. This CDR3 spans 16 amino acids. J gave up 5 bases and V 3 bases, and 2 bases lay outside the gene matches. Germline V gene data show CDR1 as LGHDT and CDR2 as YNNKEL (reference sequence). This CDR3 reads CASSHGTSGRGDTQYF. In DNA form, the CDR3 reads TGTGCCAGCAGCCACGGGACTAGCGGGAGGGGAGATACGCAGTATTTT.

The chain couples TRBV11-2 to TRBJ2-1; 7 bases are a match to TRBD1. The CDR3 totals 14 residues. V dropped 3 bases and J dropped 9; count of bases not matched to a gene: 8. Germline loops: CDR1 SGHAT, CDR2 FQNNGV. Here the CDR3 reads CASSFNTGDGEQFF. The CDR3, as DNA: TGTGCCAGCAGCTTCAACACAGGGGATGGTGAGCAGTTCTTC.

This chain uses TRBV29-1 with TRBJ2-7; 10 bases match TRBD1. Germline loops: CDR1 SQVTM, CDR2 ANQGSEA. The CDR3 covers 15 residues. The V and J ends lost 6 bases and 2 bases, in that order; junction bases with no gene match: 10. The CDR3 here is CSVRFLGTGAYEQYF. In DNA form, the CDR3 reads TGCAGCGTCCGATTCCTCGGGACAGGGGCCTACGAGCAGTACTTC.

This chain uses TRBV7-6 with TRBJ1-5; 7 positions match TRBD1. V lost 4 bases to trimming and J lost 6 bases; unmatched junction nucleotides: 12. The CDR3 contains 16 residues. In germline, CDR1 is SGHVS, CDR2 FNYEAQ. The CDR3 region is CASSSGVEGATQPQHF. CDR3 sequence (DNA): TGTGCCAGCAGCTCCGGTGTAGAGGGGGCGACTCAGCCCCAGCATTTT.

The chain employs TRBV18 and TRBJ2-3; TRBD2 might be the D (6 bases). Looked up from germline, CDR1 is KGHSH and CDR2 is LQKENI. The CDR3 sequence is 15 residues long. Trimming took 2 bases from V and 5 from J, leaving 14 bases between them. The CDR3 reads CASSPGTSVRDTQYF. CDR3 bases: TGTGCCAGCTCACCAGGGACTTCCGTCCGAGATACGCAGTATTTT.

CDR3 loop: CASSPGYGYTF. CDR3 DNA sequence: TGTGCCAGCAGCCCCGGGTATGGCTACACCTTC. V and J are TRBV7-9 and TRBJ1-2; D gene uncertain. The ends were cut back, 5 bases at V and 5 bases at J, with 6 bases in the middle. The CDR3 is made up of 11 amino acids. Germline assignment: CDR1 SEHNR and CDR2 FQNEAQ (reference sequence).

With regard to this clone: Other DNA sequences from this sample encode an identical CDR3 as well. V and J are TRBV7-2 and TRBJ1-1; D may be TRBD1 (5 bases). CDR1 SGHTA and CDR2 FQGNSA come from the germline V gene. The V and J ends lost 2 bases and 0 bases respectively, with 7 bases between them. This CDR3 region has 14 residues. In DNA, the CDR3 is TGTGCCAGCAGCTTAAGGGGCATGAACACTGAAGCTTTCTTT. Translated, it gives CASSLRGMNTEAFF.

The rearrangement uses TRBV14 and TRBJ1-1; the D gene is possibly TRBD1 (6 bases). The CDR3 totals 14 residues. Trimming removed 4 bases at V and 7 bases at J, with 16 bases between. Germline CDR1 and CDR2: SGHDN and FVKESK. The CDR3 spells CASSPHPRQDEAFF. Here the CDR3 DNA reads TGTGCCAGCAGCCCGCACCCGAGACAGGATGAAGCTTTCTTT.

As for this clone: The junction differs from germline at one of its ends, possibly a read error. This chain links TRBV28 with TRBJ1-2; possibly TRBD1 for D (6 bases). Germline CDR1 reads MDHEN; CDR2 reads SYDVKM. The CDR3 sequence is 15 residues long. The CDR3 spells CASILQGQPYYGYTF. The CDR3 DNA reads TGTGCCAGCATTTTACAGGGCCAACCCTACTATGGCTACACCTTC.

V and J are TRBV7-9 and TRBJ2-3; tentative D call: TRBD2 (6 bases). Germline V lookup: CDR1 SEHNR, CDR2 FQNEAQ (reference sequence). The CDR3 is 13 residues long. The V gene lost 3 bases and the J gene lost 4 bases, with 8 bases spanning the gap. The CDR3 DNA reads as TGTGCCAGCAGCTTGGGGGGATCAGATACGCAGTATTTT. Encoded protein: CASSLGGSDTQYF.

V and J are TRBV28 and TRBJ2-5; 7 bases are shared with TRBD2. This CDR3 contains 13 residues. Germline-derived CDR1 and CDR2 are MDHEN and SYDVKM. The J segment lost 4 bases and the V segment lost 10 bases, leaving 9 bases of the junction unmatched. CDR3 sequence: CATRWGGRETQYF. As DNA, the CDR3 is TGTGCCACTAGATGGGGGGGACGAGAGACCCAGTACTTC.

The genes are TRBV5-1 and TRBJ1-4; the match to TRBD1 covers 10 bases. This CDR3 comprises 14 residues. Looked up from germline, CDR1 is SGHRS and CDR2 is YFSETQ. The J segment lost 8 bases and the V segment lost 5 bases, leaving 6 bases of the junction unmatched. CDR3 sequence reads: CASRDGTGEEKLFF. The CDR3 DNA sequence: TGCGCCAGCAGGGACGGGACAGGGGAGGAAAAACTGTTTTTT.

This chain links TRBV7-8 with TRBJ2-5; TRBD1 agrees at 9 bases. V dropped 4 bases and J dropped 5; count of bases not matched to a gene: 8. Germline CDR1 reads SGHVS; CDR2 reads FQNEAQ. The CDR3 sequence is 15 residues long. This chain's CDR3 is CASSSYRGRKETQYF. CDR3 nucleotides: TGTGCCAGCAGCTCATACAGGGGGCGAAAGGAGACCCAGTACTTC. The whole variable domain, filled in from reference TRBV7-8 and TRBJ2-5, reads GAGVSQSPRYKVAKRGQDVALRCDPISGHVSLFWYQQALGQGPEFLTYFQNEAQLDKSGLPSDRFFAERPEGSVSTLKIQRTQQEDSAVYLCASSSYRGRKETQYFGPGTRLLVL.

This clone has just one count. This chain uses TRBV6-6 with TRBJ2-1; 7 bases map to TRBD1. The CDR3 contains 13 residues. The trim removed 10 bases at V and 3 bases at J, leaving 6 bases unmatched. The germline gives CDR1 MNHNY, CDR2 SVGAGI (reference sequence). This CDR3 is CATTGFGYNEQFF. In DNA form, the CDR3 reads TGTGCCACGACAGGGTTTGGCTACAATGAGCAGTTCTTC.

The genes are TRBV27 and TRBJ1-2; a possible D gene is TRBD1 (5 bases). Trimming cost V 4 bases and J 8 bases, with 29 bases left between them. The CDR3 consists of 18 residues. Germline loops: CDR1 MNHEY, CDR2 SMNVEV (reference sequence). The CDR3 DNA reads TGTGCCAGCAGTTGGATATCTTTCGGGACTCCTGACTGGGGGGGCTACACCTTC. Its protein is CASSWISFGTPDWGGYTF.

The V call is TRBV6-5, the J call TRBJ2-7; 11 bases fit TRBD1. This CDR3 is 14 amino acids long. In germline, CDR1 is MNHEY, CDR2 SVGAGI. J gave up 7 bases and V 10 bases, and 12 bases lay outside the gene matches. The CDR3 DNA sequence: TGTGCCACTTTTGAGGACAGGGGGCTGAAAGAGCAGTACTTC. Encoded protein: CATFEDRGLKEQYF.

The gene calls are TRBV5-1 and TRBJ2-1; 10 nucleotides align to TRBD2. This CDR3 is 13 amino acids long. CDR1 and CDR2 from the germline V gene are SGHRS and YFSETQ. V shed 2 bases and J 7 bases; nucleotides not matched to a gene: 0. The CDR3 reads CASSLAGGNEQFF. The CDR3 region has the DNA TGCGCCAGCAGCTTAGCGGGGGGGAATGAGCAGTTCTTC.

This chain uses TRBV12-3 or TRBV12-4 with TRBJ2-3; D gene unclear. V shed 4 bases and J shed 4 bases, with 3 bases lying between them. This CDR3 spans 11 amino acids. The CDR3 spells CASSSADTQYF. Written as DNA, the CDR3 is TGTGCCAGCAGTTCCGCAGATACGCAGTATTTT.

V usage is TRBV28 and J usage is TRBJ2-2; D possibly corresponds to TRBD1 (5 bases). The CDR3 length is 17 residues. The germline V gene encodes CDR1 MDHEN and CDR2 SYDVKM. The V end lost 6 bases, the J end lost 4 bases, and 21 bases lay between the germline ends. CDR3: CASSAPWLGLSTGELFF. The CDR3 nucleotides read TGTGCCAGCAGCGCCCCGTGGCTGGGGCTATCCACCGGGGAGCTGTTTTTT.

The chain uses TRBV28 and TRBJ2-1; D uncertain. The CDR3 spans 11 residues. The V end was cut by 9 bases, the J end by 2 bases, with 5 bases between. Germline loops: CDR1 MDHEN, CDR2 SYDVKM. CDR3 in amino acids: CASDTYNEQFF. CDR3 in DNA: TGTGCCAGTGACACCTACAATGAGCAGTTCTTC.

This sequence joins TRBV18 and TRBJ2-1; TRBD2 aligns across 10 bases. Germline CDR1 reads KGHSH; CDR2 reads LQKENI. V dropped 1 base and J dropped 3; count of bases not matched to a gene: 9. The CDR3 is 18 residues long. The CDR3 DNA follows: TGTGCCAGCTCACCACTATCCTTGAGCGGGAGGGTCTACAATGAGCAGTTCTTC. This encodes CASSPLSLSGRVYNEQFF.

The rearrangement links TRBV9 to TRBJ1-2, with D unclear. The CDR3 is 14 amino acids. Germline lookup yields CDR1 SGDLS and CDR2 YYNGEE. V lost 0 bases, J lost 8 bases, and 14 bases lay in between. The CDR3 DNA sequence: TGTGCCAGCAGCGTAGCCCCAGGCCTTGAGGGCTACACCTTC. This translates into CASSVAPGLEGYTF.

This chain joins TRBV2 and TRBJ1-3, with D unresolved. V was pared by 6 bases and J by 0 bases, with 9 bases between. The germline V gene encodes CDR1 SNHLY and CDR2 FYNNEI. There are 14 residues in the CDR3. The CDR3 sequence: CASSGRLSGNTIYF. As DNA, the CDR3 is TGTGCCAGCAGCGGGAGACTCTCTGGAAACACCATATATTTT.

The rearrangement links TRBV9 to TRBJ2-1; the match to TRBD2 covers 8 bases. V shed 4 bases, J shed 8 bases, and the junction held 8 bases outside the gene matches. The CDR3 has 14 residues. Germline V gene data show CDR1 as SGDLS and CDR2 as YYNGEE. The CDR3 DNA is TGTGCCAGCAGCCGCGTCGGGAGGGGAGATGAGCAGTTCTTC. It codes for CASSRVGRGDEQFF.

The chain links TRBV7-2 to TRBJ2-5, with 12 nucleotides matching TRBD1. The CDR3 runs to 16 residues. The junction had 9 bases not matched to a gene; V was cut back by 5 bases and J by 5 bases. Germline V CDR1 and CDR2: SGHTA, FQGNSA. The CDR3 sequence: CASSLRRDRGQETQYF. CDR3 nucleotide sequence: TGTGCCAGCAGCCTGCGCCGGGACAGGGGGCAGGAGACCCAGTACTTC. Full variable domain (outside the CDR3, taken from reference TRBV7-2 and TRBJ2-5): GAGVSQSPSNKVTEKGKDVELRCDPISGHTALYWYRQSLGQGLEFLIYFQGNSAPDKSGLPSDRFSAERTGGSVSTLTIQRTQQEDSAVYLCASSLRRDRGQETQYFGPGTRLLVL.